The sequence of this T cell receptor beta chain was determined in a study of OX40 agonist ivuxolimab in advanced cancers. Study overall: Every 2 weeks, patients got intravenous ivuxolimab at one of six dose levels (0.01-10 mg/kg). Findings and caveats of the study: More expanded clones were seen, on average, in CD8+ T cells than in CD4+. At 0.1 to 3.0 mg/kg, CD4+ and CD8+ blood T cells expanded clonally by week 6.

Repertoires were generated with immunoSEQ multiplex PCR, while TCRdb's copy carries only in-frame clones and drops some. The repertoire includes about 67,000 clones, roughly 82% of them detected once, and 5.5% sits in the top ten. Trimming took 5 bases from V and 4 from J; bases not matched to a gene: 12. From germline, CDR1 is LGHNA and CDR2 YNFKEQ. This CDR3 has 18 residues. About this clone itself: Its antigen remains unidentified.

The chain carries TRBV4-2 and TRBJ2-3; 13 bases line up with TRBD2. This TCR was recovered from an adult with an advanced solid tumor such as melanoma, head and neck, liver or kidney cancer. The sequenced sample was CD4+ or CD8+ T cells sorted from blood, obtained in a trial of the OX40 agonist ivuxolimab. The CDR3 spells CASSSGLAGFPTSDTQYF. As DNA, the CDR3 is TGTGCCAGCAGCTCGGGACTAGCGGGATTTCCCACGTCAGATACGCAGTATTTT.